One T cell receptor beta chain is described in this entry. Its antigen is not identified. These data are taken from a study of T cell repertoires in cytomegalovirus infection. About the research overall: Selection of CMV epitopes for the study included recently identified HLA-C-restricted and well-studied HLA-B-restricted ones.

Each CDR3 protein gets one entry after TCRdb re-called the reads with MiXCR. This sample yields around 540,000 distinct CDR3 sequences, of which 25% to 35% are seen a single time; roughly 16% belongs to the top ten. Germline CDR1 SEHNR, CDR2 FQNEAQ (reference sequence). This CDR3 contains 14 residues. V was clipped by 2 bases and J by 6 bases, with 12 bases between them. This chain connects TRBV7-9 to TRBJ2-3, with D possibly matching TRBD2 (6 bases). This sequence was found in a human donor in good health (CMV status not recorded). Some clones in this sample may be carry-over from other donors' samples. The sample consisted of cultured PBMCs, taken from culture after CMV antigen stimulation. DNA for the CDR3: TGTGCCAGCAGCTTACAGACGGGAGTCGATACGCAGTATTTT. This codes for CASSLQTGVDTQYF.